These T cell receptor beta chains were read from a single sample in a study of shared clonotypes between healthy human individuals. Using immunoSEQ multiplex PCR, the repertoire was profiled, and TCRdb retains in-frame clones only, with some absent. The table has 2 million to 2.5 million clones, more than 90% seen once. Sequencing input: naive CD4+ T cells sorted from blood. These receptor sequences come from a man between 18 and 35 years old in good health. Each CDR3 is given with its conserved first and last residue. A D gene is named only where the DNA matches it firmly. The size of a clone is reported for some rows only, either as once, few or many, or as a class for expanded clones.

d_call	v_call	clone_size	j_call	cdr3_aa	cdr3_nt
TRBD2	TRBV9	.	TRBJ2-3	CASSGAGTSGGLTDTQYF	TGTGCCAGCAGCGGAGCCGGGACTAGCGGGGGTCTCACAGATACGCAGTATTTT
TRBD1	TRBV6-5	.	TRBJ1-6	CASSYSQGTNSPLHF	TGTGCCAGCAGTTACTCACAGGGGACTAATTCACCCCTCCACTTT
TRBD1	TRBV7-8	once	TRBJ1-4	CASGPQGAEKLFF	TGTGCCAGCGGGCCACAGGGGGCTGAAAAACTGTTTTTT
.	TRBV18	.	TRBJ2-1	CASSPRESSYNEQFF	TGTGCCAGCTCACCACGAGAGAGCTCCTACAATGAGCAGTTCTTC
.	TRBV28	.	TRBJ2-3	CASSSRTDTQYF	TGTGCCAGCAGTTCCCGCACAGATACGCAGTATTTT
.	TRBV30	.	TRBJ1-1	CAWRTTREAFF	TGTGCCTGGAGAACCACCAGGGAAGCTTTCTTT
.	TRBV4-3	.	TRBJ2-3	CASSLEGGGTDTQYF	TGCGCCAGCAGCCTTGAGGGGGGAGGCACAGATACGCAGTATTTT
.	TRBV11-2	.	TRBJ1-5	CALEEREEVQPQHF	TGTGCCCTCGAGGAACGGGAGGAGGTTCAGCCCCAGCATTTT
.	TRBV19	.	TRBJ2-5	CASSMGLSQETQYF	TGTGCCAGTAGTATGGGCCTCAGCCAAGAGACCCAGTACTTC
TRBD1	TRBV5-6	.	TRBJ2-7	CASSPGGRGPYEQYF	TGTGCCAGCAGCCCTGGTGGCAGGGGGCCCTACGAGCAGTACTTC
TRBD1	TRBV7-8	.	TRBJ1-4	CASSSLRQGAGTNEKLFF	TGTGCCAGCAGCTCCCTTAGACAGGGGGCAGGAACTAATGAAAAACTGTTTTTT
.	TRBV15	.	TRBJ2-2	CATSRDPGQWGTGELFF	TGTGCCACCAGCAGAGATCCTGGACAGTGGGGCACCGGGGAGCTGTTTTTT
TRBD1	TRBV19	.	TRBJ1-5	CASRPGQGMGGQPQHF	TGTGCCAGTAGGCCGGGACAGGGGATGGGGGGTCAGCCCCAGCATTTT
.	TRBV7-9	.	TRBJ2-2	CASSYASTNTGELFF	TGTGCCAGCTCCTATGCGAGCACGAACACCGGGGAGCTGTTTTTT
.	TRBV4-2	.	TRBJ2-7	CASSQDRGQTYEQYF	TGTGCCAGCAGCCAAGACAGGGGCCAAACCTACGAGCAGTACTTC
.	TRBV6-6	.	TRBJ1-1	CASSYMGTEAFF	TGTGCCAGCAGTTACATGGGCACTGAAGCTTTCTTT
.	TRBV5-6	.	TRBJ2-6	CASSSRQSLGANVLTF	TGTGCCAGCAGCTCCAGACAGAGCCTTGGGGCCAACGTCCTGACTTTC
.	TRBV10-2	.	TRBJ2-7	CASSEIGYEQYF	TGCGCCAGCAGTGAGATCGGCTACGAGCAGTACTTC
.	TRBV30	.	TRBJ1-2	CAWSSGSNYGYTF	TGTGCCTGGAGCTCCGGATCTAACTATGGCTACACCTTC
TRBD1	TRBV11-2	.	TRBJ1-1	CASSFTDRGTKAFF	TGTGCCAGCAGCTTCACCGACAGGGGCACTAAAGCTTTCTTT